This T cell receptor beta chain was captured by sequencing in a study of PD-1 blockade in classical Hodgkin lymphoma. The time point: cycle 4 day 1 (C4D1), after around six weeks of nivolumab. Every patient was affected by relapse after autologous stem cell transplantation, while exposure to brentuximab vedotin was not uniform. This CDR3 spans 14 amino acids. The V gene's germline CDR1 is SGHRS and CDR2 YFSETQ. Between the trimmed V and J ends, which lost 2 bases and 7 bases, there was a span of 10 bases. The method was immunoSEQ multiplex PCR; TCRdb's version includes in-frame clones alone and lacks a portion of them. The sample lists tens of thousands of clones; about 89% were seen once.

The rearrangement links TRBV5-1 to TRBJ1-6; a weak D match, TRBD1 (5 bases). This specimen consisted of peripheral blood mononuclear cells (PBMCs), obtained before the fourth cycle of nivolumab. This sequence originates from a human donor with classical Hodgkin lymphoma. CDR3 bases: TGCGCCAGCAGCTTTACGGGGCAAAATTCACCCCTCCACTTT. It specifies CASSFTGQNSPLHF.